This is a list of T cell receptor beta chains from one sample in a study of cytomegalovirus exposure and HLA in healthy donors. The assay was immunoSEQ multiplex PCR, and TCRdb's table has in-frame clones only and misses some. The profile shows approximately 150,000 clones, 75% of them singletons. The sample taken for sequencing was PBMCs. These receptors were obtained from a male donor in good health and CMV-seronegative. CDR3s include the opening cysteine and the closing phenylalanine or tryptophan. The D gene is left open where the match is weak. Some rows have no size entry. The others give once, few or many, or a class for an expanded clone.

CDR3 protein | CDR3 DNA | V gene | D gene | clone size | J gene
CASSLGQGAREQYF | TGTGCCAGCAGCCTCGGACAGGGGGCTCGGGAGCAGTACTTC | TRBV11-2 | TRBD1 | few | TRBJ2-7
CASSVTSGESYEQYF | TGCGCCAGCAGCGTCACTAGCGGAGAATCCTACGAGCAGTACTTC | TRBV5-1 | TRBD2 | - | TRBJ2-7
CASSQLWTANEQFF | TGCGCCAGCAGCCAATTGTGGACAGCCAATGAGCAGTTCTTC | TRBV4-1 | - | few | TRBJ2-1
CASRPSWASEQYF | TGTGCCAGCAGGCCGAGCTGGGCGTCCGAGCAGTACTTC | TRBV27 | - | - | TRBJ2-7
CASSMTENTEAFF | TGTGCCAGTAGTATGACAGAGAACACTGAAGCTTTCTTT | TRBV19 | - | - | TRBJ1-1
CASSVRDRGSDTQYF | TGTGCCAGCAGTGTCCGGGACAGGGGTTCAGATACGCAGTATTTT | TRBV6-1 | TRBD1 | few | TRBJ2-3
CASSPPGVRTGQLFF | TGTGCCAGCAGCCCCCCCGGGGTCCGAACCGGGCAGCTGTTTTTT | TRBV14 | - | many | TRBJ2-2
CSAVGTSTNHEQYF | TGCAGCGCCGTAGGTACTAGCACCAACCACGAGCAGTACTTC | TRBV29-1 | - | - | TRBJ2-7
CASSPPAQTGNTEAFF | TGTGCCAGCTCACCACCGGCTCAAACAGGGAACACTGAAGCTTTCTTT | TRBV18 | - | few | TRBJ1-1
CASGGGQANYGYTF | TGTGCCAGTGGAGGTGGACAGGCTAACTATGGCTACACCTTC | TRBV6-1 | TRBD1 | - | TRBJ1-2
CASRPGTGRGYTF | TGTGCCAGCAGGCCCGGGACAGGCAGGGGCTACACCTTC | TRBV7-8 | TRBD1 | - | TRBJ1-2
CASSDNFASGMFGELFF | TGTGCCAGCAGCGATAATTTTGCTAGCGGGATGTTCGGGGAGCTGTTTTTT | TRBV9 | TRBD2 | - | TRBJ2-2
CAIRLQGSSNEQYF | TGTGCCATCAGGCTACAGGGGTCCTCCAACGAGCAGTACTTC | TRBV10-3 | TRBD1 | once | TRBJ2-7
CASSVTTGTRGYTF | TGTGCCAGCAGCGTGACGACAGGGACGAGGGGCTACACCTTC | TRBV9 | TRBD1 | - | TRBJ1-2
CASSLSGTYSEQYF | TGTGCCAGCAGCTTAAGCGGGACATATAGTGAGCAGTACTTC | TRBV7-9 | - | - | TRBJ2-7
CAIRSSGGGEQFF | TGTGCCATCAGATCAAGCGGGGGCGGTGAGCAGTTCTTC | TRBV10-3 | TRBD2 | - | TRBJ2-1
CASSIYRVGIYGYTF | TGTGCCAGTAGTATATACAGGGTCGGGATCTATGGCTACACCTTC | TRBV19 | - | - | TRBJ1-2